The 8 T cell receptor beta chains reported below all come from one sample, sequenced in a study of blood T cell repertoires in COVID-19. TCRdb's copy holds only in-frame clones and misses some; the assay was immunoSEQ multiplex PCR. The profile covers about 39,000 clones, with about 88% appearing a single time and 2% to 2.5% taken by the ten largest. Sequencing was performed on peripheral blood. The receptors derive from a human donor in a cohort sampled during active COVID-19.

V is TRBV18 and J is TRBJ2-2; D possibly corresponds to TRBD1 (6 bases). Trimming removed 3 bases from V and 5 bases from J, with 13 bases in between. Germline V gene data show CDR1 as KGHSH and CDR2 as LQKENI. CDR3 length equals 15 residues. The CDR3 DNA reads TGTGCCAGCTCACCGGGACAAGTAGAGACCGGGGAGCTGTTTTTT. It yields the protein CASSPGQVETGELFF.

CDR3 protein: CASSFGDWAPLHF. As DNA, the CDR3 is TGTGCCAGCAGCTTTGGGGACTGGGCACCCCTCCACTTT. The chain is built from TRBV27 and TRBJ1-6; TRBD1 might be the D (5 bases). V was clipped by 6 bases and J by 11 bases, with 14 bases between them. Germline lookup yields CDR1 MNHEY and CDR2 SMNVEV (reference sequence). The CDR3 contains 13 residues.

This clone was seen a few times. The chain is built from TRBV7-9 and TRBJ1-6; D may be TRBD1 (6 bases). The CDR3 has 14 residues. Germline values: CDR1 SEHNR, CDR2 FQNEAQ (reference sequence). The ends were cut back, 1 base at V and 7 bases at J, with 8 bases in the middle. Here the CDR3 reads CASSLGDTNSPLHF. The CDR3 DNA follows: TGTGCCAGCAGCTTAGGGGACACAAATTCACCCCTCCACTTT.

The chain carries TRBV2 and TRBJ2-1; D call uncertain. The CDR3 is made up of 11 amino acids. V was pared by 8 bases and J by 12 bases, with 14 bases between. Germline-derived CDR1 and CDR2 are SNHLY and FYNNEI. CDR3 protein: CASLTSRVQFF. The CDR3 region has the DNA TGTGCCAGCCTGACATCTCGAGTGCAGTTCTTC.

The V and J genes are TRBV7-9 and TRBJ2-5; unclear D gene. Deletions cut 5 bases from V and 2 bases from J, with 15 bases between. Germline V gives CDR1 SEHNR, CDR2 FQNEAQ (reference sequence). The CDR3 is 15 amino acids. CDR3 nucleotide sequence: TGTGCCAGCAGCCGCCGCCTGGGCGTACAAGAGACCCAGTACTTC. Translating it yields CASSRRLGVQETQYF.

This sequence joins TRBV4-1 and TRBJ2-1, with 7 bases identical to TRBD2. The CDR3 has 15 amino acids. Germline CDR1 MGHRA, CDR2 YSYEKL. After removal of 2 bases from V and 7 bases from J, the junction contained 8 bases not matched to a gene. CDR3 sequence reads: CASSQPGGGDNEQFF. In DNA form, the CDR3 reads TGCGCCAGCAGCCAACCGGGAGGTGGGGATAATGAGCAGTTCTTC.

The chain carries TRBV5-1 and TRBJ2-7; a possible D gene is TRBD2 (5 bases). This CDR3 region has 16 residues. Trimming shortened V by 4 bases and J by 6 bases, and 23 bases separated the two germline ends. Germline assignment: CDR1 SGHRS and CDR2 YFSETQ. The CDR3 region is CASSPFGRPGEGEQYF. The CDR3 nucleotides are TGCGCCAGCAGCCCCTTCGGCAGGCCGGGCGAGGGCGAGCAGTACTTC.

The chain links TRBV9 to TRBJ2-3; D unclear. The CDR3 covers 15 residues. V dropped 0 bases and J dropped 2 bases, with 10 bases sitting between them. Germline V gene data show CDR1 as SGDLS and CDR2 as YYNGEE. The CDR3 loop is CASSVVSSVTDTQYF. The CDR3 DNA reads as TGTGCCAGCAGCGTAGTATCTTCTGTCACAGATACGCAGTATTTT.